These 5 T cell receptor beta chains were all obtained from the same sample, sequenced in a study of T cell repertoires and HLA-DP antigens (dated by TCRdb to 2016 to 2019). Libraries were prepared through the immunoSEQ multiplex PCR assay. TCRdb took over this immuneACCESS table, retaining in-frame rearrangements with V and J assigned. Such tables are incomplete; in checked studies, under half of the missing clones stem from an unresolved V gene, and the remainder is unexplained. For this sample the table gives approximately 90,000 clones, of which 86% were detected only once. Together, the top ten hold around 1.7% of the sample. These receptors lack a known antigen. Sequencing used CD4+ T cells from PBMCs. These receptor sequences come from a man aged 50 to 60 in good health and CMV-seronegative.

This clone was picked up many times. The J gene is TRBJ2-7, the V gene TRBV27; 12 bases are a match to TRBD2. CDR1 MNHEY and CDR2 SMNVEV come from the germline V gene (reference sequence). CDR3 size: 14 residues. J was trimmed by 4 bases and V by 6 bases; bases with no gene match: 4. DNA for the CDR3: TGTGCCAGCAGCCCTAGCGGGAGGGAATACGAGCAGTACTTC. This encodes CASSPSGREYEQYF.

The chain couples TRBV5-1 to TRBJ2-2, with D perhaps matching TRBD1 or TRBD2 (8 bases each). The CDR3 extends over 18 amino acids. The V end was cut by 3 bases, the J end by 1 base, with 19 bases between. In germline, CDR1 is SGHRS, CDR2 YFSETQ. Here the CDR3 reads CASSSGTGLALNTGELFF. As DNA, the CDR3 is TGCGCCAGCAGCTCAGGGACAGGACTAGCACTGAACACCGGGGAGCTGTTTTTT.

V gene TRBV20-1 combines with J gene TRBJ2-5; D call uncertain. The CDR3 is 11 amino acids. In germline, CDR1 is DFQATT, CDR2 SNEGSKA (reference sequence). The germline V and J ends were trimmed by 3 bases and 4 bases, with 6 bases remaining between them. The CDR3 reads CSASPTETQYF. The DNA of the CDR3 is TGCAGTGCTAGTCCGACAGAGACCCAGTACTTC.

The sample holds one count of this clone. The chain uses TRBV29-1 and TRBJ2-1; 11 nucleotides align to TRBD2. Germline V gene data show CDR1 as SQVTM and CDR2 as ANQGSEA. The CDR3 has 14 amino acids. V lost 4 bases, J lost 9 bases, and 8 bases stayed unmatched. The CDR3 here is CSVGRGTSGTEQFF. CDR3 nucleotide sequence: TGCAGCGTTGGGCGCGGGACTAGCGGTACTGAGCAGTTCTTC.

This clone was seen once. The genes are TRBV6-5 and TRBJ2-7; the D is unclear. The germline gives CDR1 MNHEY, CDR2 SVGAGI. This CDR3 comprises 15 residues. V lost 6 bases to trimming and J lost 5 bases, with 20 bases between them. The CDR3 DNA reads TGTGCCAGCAGCCGCGACTCCAATTCACCCCACGAGCAGTACTTC. It specifies CASSRDSNSPHEQYF.